This paragraph reports one T cell receptor (beta chain). Its cognate antigen is unknown. This CDR3 spans 20 amino acids. V lost 2 bases and J 2 bases, leaving 27 bases between the germline ends. Germline CDR1 and CDR2: MDHEN and SYDVKM. The data were obtained in a study of T cell responses to AZD1222 COVID-19 vaccine. The table came from immunoSEQ multiplex PCR; TCRdb's copy has only in-frame clones and leaves some out. The table lists 110,000 to 150,000 clones, approximately 94% of them singletons, with over 7.5% in the top ten. General study findings and limits: The CD4 TCRs associated with vaccination extended across spike and predominated at 160-218 and 743-854.

The chain recombines TRBV28 with TRBJ1-2, with D tentatively TRBD1 (6 bases). This sequence was found in an adult in good health. The material sequenced was peripheral blood, taken on day 0 of AZD1222 vaccination. The CDR3 sequence: CASSLGRGQTQSPVNYGYTF. CDR3 coding DNA: TGTGCCAGCAGTTTAGGCCGCGGACAGACCCAATCTCCTGTAAACTATGGCTACACCTTC.